These 13 T cell receptor beta chains came from one sample sequenced in a study of response to subunit inactivated influenza vaccine. TCRdb redid the calling of the RT-PCR reads with MiXCR, one entry per CDR3 protein. The repertoire includes around 570,000 distinct CDR3 sequences, about 11% of them detected once, and approximately 9.9% sits in the top ten. These data also featured in a second study, about T cells expressing NK-cell markers. In that study: For TCR beta, cDNA was produced by 5'RACE template switching with UMIs.

The sample was PBMCs from blood, taken on the day of vaccination. The receptors stem from a man in his forties or fifties who received an inactivated influenza vaccine.

This CDR3 is CASSLTKGTGIGETQYF. In DNA form, the CDR3 reads TGTGCCAGCAGCTTAACAAAAGGGACAGGGATCGGAGAGACCCAGTACTTC. The chain is built from TRBV7-8 and TRBJ2-5; 9 bases match TRBD1. The CDR3 runs to 17 residues. Germline CDR1 is SGHVS and CDR2 is FQNEAQ. Trimming removed 2 bases from V and 4 bases from J; junction bases left unmatched: 11.

Only a few counts were recorded for this clonotype. The chain has TRBV20-1 and TRBJ2-7, with D perhaps matching TRBD2 (5 bases). V dropped 6 bases and J dropped 4 bases, with 25 bases sitting between them. CDR3 length: 16 residues. Germline assignment: CDR1 DFQATT and CDR2 SNEGSKA (reference sequence). The CDR3 DNA reads TGCAGTGCACCCATCCCGGCCGACCGCACGGGATACGAGCAGTACTTC. Amino acid sequence: CSAPIPADRTGYEQYF.

This clonotype was detected only a few times. The gene calls are TRBV20-1 and TRBJ2-1, with 9 bases fitting TRBD1. The CDR3 sequence is 15 residues long. V lost 3 bases and J lost 4; bases outside the gene matches: 7. From germline, CDR1 is DFQATT and CDR2 SNEGSKA (reference sequence). The CDR3 loop is CSARGDRGVYNEQFF. As DNA, the CDR3 is TGCAGTGCTAGGGGCGACAGGGGGGTTTACAATGAGCAGTTCTTC.

This clonotype has more than one count but fewer than ten. In nucleotides, the CDR3 is TGTGCCAGCAGCGGGGCAGGACAAAATTACATCTCTGGGGCCAACGTCCTGACTTTC. Translated, it gives CASSGAGQNYISGANVLTF. V and J are TRBV28 and TRBJ2-6; the D call may be TRBD1 or TRBD2 (5 bases each). CDR3 length: 19 amino acids. Per germline, CDR1 MDHEN and CDR2 SYDVKM. Trimming pared 6 bases from V and 0 bases from J, leaving 21 bases between.

This clonotype occurred many times. The chain combines TRBV14 with TRBJ2-1, with no clear D. Trimming removed 0 bases at V and 0 bases at J, with 9 bases between. CDR1 and CDR2 (germline): SGHDN, FVKESK. The CDR3 spans 16 residues. The CDR3 here is CASSQEVKSSYNEQFF. The CDR3 DNA sequence: TGTGCCAGCAGCCAAGAAGTGAAAAGCTCCTACAATGAGCAGTTCTTC.

The chain combines TRBV5-1 with TRBJ2-3; 7 bases map to TRBD1. The CDR3 has 14 residues. Germline V CDR1 and CDR2: SGHRS, YFSETQ. Losses at the gene ends were 7 bases for V and 4 bases for J; bases not matched to a gene: 9. CDR3 sequence: CASYSRDRADTQYF. DNA of the CDR3: TGCGCCAGCTACTCCCGGGACAGAGCAGATACGCAGTATTTT.

The table lists this clonotype with many counts. The rearrangement uses TRBV6-5 and TRBJ2-1; TRBD1 agrees at 8 bases. Per the germline V gene, CDR1 is MNHEY and CDR2 is SVGAGI. J lost 7 bases, V lost 2 bases, and 10 bases had no gene match. This CDR3 region has 16 residues. The CDR3 coding sequence is TGTGCCAGCAGTTACCAACGGACAGGGTTTCGGAATGAGCAGTTCTTC. This codes for CASSYQRTGFRNEQFF.

The gene calls are TRBV5-1 and TRBJ2-2; D unresolved. Germline CDR1 is SGHRS and CDR2 is YFSETQ. V was cut by 5 bases and J by 3 bases, with 8 bases left in between. This CDR3 comprises 13 residues. CDR3 coding DNA: TGCGCCAGCAGGAAGTCGGACACCGGGGAGCTGTTTTTT. Protein product: CASRKSDTGELFF.

This clonotype has a handful of counts. The rearrangement links TRBV6-2 or TRBV6-3 to TRBJ2-7; 10 bases agree with TRBD2. The V gene end was trimmed by 5 bases and the J gene end by 3 bases; junction bases not matched to a gene: 19. CDR1 MNHEY and CDR2 SVGEGT come from the germline V gene. The CDR3 is 19 amino acids. The CDR3 DNA follows: TGTGCCAGCAGTCACCGACTCGGGCTAGCGGGAGTTGGTGTCTACGAGCAGTACTTC. Amino acid sequence: CASSHRLGLAGVGVYEQYF.

This clonotype came up many times. The chain carries TRBV18 and TRBJ2-5, with a tentative D call TRBD1 (6 bases). The CDR3 is 15 residues long. V was shortened by 0 bases and J by 2 bases, with 10 bases between the two germline ends. Germline V gene sequence: CDR1 KGHSH, CDR2 LQKENI. For the CDR3, the DNA is TGTGCCAGCTCACCACCGGGACACCGACAAGAGACCCAGTACTTC. Translated, it gives CASSPPGHRQETQYF.

This clonotype was seen more than once but under ten times. This rearrangement joins TRBV12-3 or TRBV12-4 to TRBJ1-2, with D perhaps matching TRBD1 (5 bases). This CDR3 has 15 amino acids. V was cut by 6 bases and J by 2 bases, with 16 bases left in between. The CDR3 DNA reads as TGTGCCAGCAGATACCAACGGGACCGCAACTATGGCTACACCTTC. Amino acid sequence: CASRYQRDRNYGYTF.

This clonotype occurred many times. The rearrangement links TRBV12-3 or TRBV12-4 to TRBJ2-4, with D perhaps being TRBD1 or TRBD2 (5 bases each). Between the trimmed V and J ends, which lost 6 bases and 6 bases, there was a span of 15 bases. CDR3 size: 14 residues. CDR3 region: CASSPGTNINIQYF. The CDR3 nucleotides read TGTGCCAGCAGCCCCGGGACGAACATAAACATTCAGTACTTC.

This clonotype was observed a handful of times. The CDR3 nucleotides are TGTGCCAGCAGCTTAACGCAGGCAACTGAAGCTTTCTTT. It translates to CASSLTQATEAFF. The chain employs TRBV7-6 and TRBJ1-1; D gene unclear. Germline CDR1 is SGHVS and CDR2 is FNYEAQ. The V end was cut by 2 bases, the J end by 5 bases, with 9 bases between. This CDR3 contains 13 residues.